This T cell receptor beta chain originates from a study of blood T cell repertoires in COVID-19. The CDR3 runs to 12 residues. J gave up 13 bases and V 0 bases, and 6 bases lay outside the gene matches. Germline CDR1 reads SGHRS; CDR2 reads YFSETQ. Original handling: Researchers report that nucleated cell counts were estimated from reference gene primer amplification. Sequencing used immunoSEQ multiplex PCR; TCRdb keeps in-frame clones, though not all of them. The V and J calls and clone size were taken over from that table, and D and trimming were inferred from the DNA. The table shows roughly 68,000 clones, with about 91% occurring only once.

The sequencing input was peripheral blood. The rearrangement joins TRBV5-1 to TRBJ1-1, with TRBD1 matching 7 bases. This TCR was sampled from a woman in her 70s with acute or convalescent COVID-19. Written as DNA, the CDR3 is TGCGCCAGCAGCTTGGAGGGGGCGGATGGTTTCTTT. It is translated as CASSLEGADGFF.